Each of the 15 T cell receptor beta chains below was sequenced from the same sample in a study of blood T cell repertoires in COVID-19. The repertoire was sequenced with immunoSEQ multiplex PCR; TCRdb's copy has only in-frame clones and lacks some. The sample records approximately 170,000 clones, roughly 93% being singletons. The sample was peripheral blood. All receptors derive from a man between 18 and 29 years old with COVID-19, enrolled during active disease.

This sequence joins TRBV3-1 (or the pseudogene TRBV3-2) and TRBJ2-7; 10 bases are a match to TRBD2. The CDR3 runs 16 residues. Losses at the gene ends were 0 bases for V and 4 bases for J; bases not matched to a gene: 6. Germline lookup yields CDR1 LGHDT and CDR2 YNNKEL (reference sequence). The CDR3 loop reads CASSQDTGLARYEQYF. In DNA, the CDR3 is TGTGCCAGCAGCCAAGATACGGGACTAGCGAGATACGAGCAGTACTTC.

The DNA of the CDR3 is TGTGCCAGCAGCAACCGGGACAGCTCCTACGAGCAGTACTTC. Translation: CASSNRDSSYEQYF. The rearrangement links TRBV5-4 to TRBJ2-7, with 7 positions matching TRBD1. This CDR3 contains 14 residues. CDR1 and CDR2 from the germline V gene are SGHNT and YYREEE (reference sequence). V shed 4 bases and J 0 bases; nucleotides not matched to a gene: 4.

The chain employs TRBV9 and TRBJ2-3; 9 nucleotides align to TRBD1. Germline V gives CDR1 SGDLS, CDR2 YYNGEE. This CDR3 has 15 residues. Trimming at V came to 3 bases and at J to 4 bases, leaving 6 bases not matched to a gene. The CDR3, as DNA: TGTGCCAGCAGCGGGGACAGGGAGAAACCAGATACGCAGTATTTT. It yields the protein CASSGDREKPDTQYF.

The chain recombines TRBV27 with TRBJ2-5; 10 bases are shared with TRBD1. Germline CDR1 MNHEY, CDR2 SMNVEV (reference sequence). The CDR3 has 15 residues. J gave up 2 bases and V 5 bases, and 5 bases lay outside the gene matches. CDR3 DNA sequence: TGTGCCAGCAGTAGAAGGGACAGGGGACAAGAGACCCAGTACTTC. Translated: CASSRRDRGQETQYF.

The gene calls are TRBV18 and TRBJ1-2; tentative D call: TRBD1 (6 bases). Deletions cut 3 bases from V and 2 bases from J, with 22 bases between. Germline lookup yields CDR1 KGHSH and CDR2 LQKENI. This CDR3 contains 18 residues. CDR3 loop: CASSPFPLTGMENYGYTF. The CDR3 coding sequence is TGTGCCAGCTCACCCTTTCCCCTCACAGGGATGGAGAACTATGGCTACACCTTC. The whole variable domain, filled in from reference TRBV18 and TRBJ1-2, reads NAGVMQNPRHLVRRRGQEARLRCSPMKGHSHVYWYRQLPEEGLKFMVYLQKENIIDESGMPKERFSAEFPKEGPSILRIQQVVRGDSAAYFCASSPFPLTGMENYGYTFGSGTRLTVV.

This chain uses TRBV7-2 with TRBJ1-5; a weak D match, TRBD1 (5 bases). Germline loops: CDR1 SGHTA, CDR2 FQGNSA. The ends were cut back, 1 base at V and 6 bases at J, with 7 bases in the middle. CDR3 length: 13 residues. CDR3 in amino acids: CASSLEGSQPQHF. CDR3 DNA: TGTGCCAGCAGCTTAGAGGGGTCTCAGCCCCAGCATTTT. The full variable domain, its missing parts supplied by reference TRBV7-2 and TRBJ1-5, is GAGVSQSPSNKVTEKGKDVELRCDPISGHTALYWYRQSLGQGLEFLIYFQGNSAPDKSGLPSDRFSAERTGGSVSTLTIQRTQQEDSAVYLCASSLEGSQPQHFGDGTRLSIL.

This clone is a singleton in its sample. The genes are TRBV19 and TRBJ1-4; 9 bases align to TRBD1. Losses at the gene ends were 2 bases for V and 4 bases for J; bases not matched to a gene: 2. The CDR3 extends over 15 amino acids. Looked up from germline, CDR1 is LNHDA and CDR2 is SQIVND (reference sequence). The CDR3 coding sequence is TGTGCCAGTAGTATACTGGGACAGGGTAATGAAAAACTGTTTTTT. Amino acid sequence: CASSILGQGNEKLFF.

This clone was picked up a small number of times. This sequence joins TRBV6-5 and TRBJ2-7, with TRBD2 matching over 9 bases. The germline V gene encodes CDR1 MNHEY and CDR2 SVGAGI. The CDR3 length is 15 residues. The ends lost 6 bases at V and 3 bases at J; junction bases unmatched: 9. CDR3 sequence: CASRRGVAGVYEQYF. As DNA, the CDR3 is TGTGCCAGCAGGAGGGGAGTAGCGGGAGTCTACGAGCAGTACTTC.

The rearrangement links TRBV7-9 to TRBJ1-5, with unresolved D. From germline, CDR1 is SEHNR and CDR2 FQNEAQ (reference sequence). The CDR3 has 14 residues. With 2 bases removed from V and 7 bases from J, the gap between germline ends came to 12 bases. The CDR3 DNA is TGTGCCAGCAGCTTAAACCAGGAAGGACAGCCCCAGCATTTT. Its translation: CASSLNQEGQPQHF.

For the CDR3, the DNA is TGTGCCAGCAGCACGACTAGCGGGAATTCGGATGAGCAGTTCTTC. The encoded protein is CASSTTSGNSDEQFF. The chain carries TRBV3-1 (or the pseudogene TRBV3-2) and TRBJ2-1, with TRBD2 matching 11 bases. CDR3 length equals 15 residues. CDR1 and CDR2 from the germline V gene are LGHDT and YNNKEL (reference sequence). With 5 bases clipped from V and 8 bases from J, the junction kept 8 bases outside the gene matches.

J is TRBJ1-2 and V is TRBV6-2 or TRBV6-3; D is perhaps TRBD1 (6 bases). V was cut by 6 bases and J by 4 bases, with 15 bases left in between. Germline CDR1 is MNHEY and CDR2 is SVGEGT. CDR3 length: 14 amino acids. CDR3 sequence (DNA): TGTGCCAGCAGCCGCCGGACAGATTCCTATGGCTACACCTTC. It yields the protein CASSRRTDSYGYTF.

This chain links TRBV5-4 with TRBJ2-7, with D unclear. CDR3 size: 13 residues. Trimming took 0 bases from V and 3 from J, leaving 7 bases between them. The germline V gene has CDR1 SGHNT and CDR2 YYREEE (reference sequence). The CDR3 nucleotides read TGTGCCAGCAGCTTGGGGTTCAGCTACGAGCAGTACTTC. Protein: CASSLGFSYEQYF.

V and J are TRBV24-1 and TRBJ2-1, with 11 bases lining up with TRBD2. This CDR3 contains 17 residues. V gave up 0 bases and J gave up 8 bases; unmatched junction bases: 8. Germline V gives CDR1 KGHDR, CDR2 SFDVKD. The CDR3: CATSDLGTSGSLDEQFF. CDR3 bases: TGTGCCACCAGTGATTTGGGAACTAGCGGGAGTTTAGATGAGCAGTTCTTC.

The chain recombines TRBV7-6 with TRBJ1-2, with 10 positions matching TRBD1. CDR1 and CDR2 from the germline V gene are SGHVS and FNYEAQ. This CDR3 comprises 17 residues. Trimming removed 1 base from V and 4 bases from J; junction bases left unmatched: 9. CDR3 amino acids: CASSLEPGTGVIYGYTF. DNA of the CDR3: TGTGCCAGCAGCTTAGAGCCCGGGACAGGGGTTATCTATGGCTACACCTTC.

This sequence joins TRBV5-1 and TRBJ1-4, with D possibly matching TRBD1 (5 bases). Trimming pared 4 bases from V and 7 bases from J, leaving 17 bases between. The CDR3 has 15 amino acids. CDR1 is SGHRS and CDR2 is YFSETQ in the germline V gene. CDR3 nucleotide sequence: TGCGCCAGCAGCATCGGAGTCGCGGGGGGTGAAAAACTGTTTTTT. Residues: CASSIGVAGGEKLFF.